The present T cell receptor (beta chain) was sequenced within a study of CD8 T cells in ankylosing spondylitis. Overall study results and limits: Among TCR beta sequences, a motif of eight highly homologous variants appeared characteristic of ankylosing spondylitis blood.

The trim removed 10 bases at V and 7 bases at J, leaving 7 bases unmatched. This CDR3 is 13 amino acids long. Germline V gene sequence: CDR1 MNHNS, CDR2 SASEGT. A single record per CDR3 protein comes from TCRdb applying MiXCR to the 5' RACE reads. The sample lists some 130,000 distinct CDR3 sequences, more than 5.5% occurring once. This clonotype was seen ten or more times. Its antigen is undetermined. Sequences were obtained from blood, either unsorted or a sorted T cell fraction (not recorded which). The receptor comes from a female donor with ankylosing spondylitis or in good health (not recorded which). V gene TRBV6-1 combines with J gene TRBJ2-1; 10 bases are a match to TRBD1. CDR3 coding DNA: TGTGCCACCCGACAGGGGGCGGGTAATGAGCAGTTCTTC. This sequence encodes CATRQGAGNEQFF.